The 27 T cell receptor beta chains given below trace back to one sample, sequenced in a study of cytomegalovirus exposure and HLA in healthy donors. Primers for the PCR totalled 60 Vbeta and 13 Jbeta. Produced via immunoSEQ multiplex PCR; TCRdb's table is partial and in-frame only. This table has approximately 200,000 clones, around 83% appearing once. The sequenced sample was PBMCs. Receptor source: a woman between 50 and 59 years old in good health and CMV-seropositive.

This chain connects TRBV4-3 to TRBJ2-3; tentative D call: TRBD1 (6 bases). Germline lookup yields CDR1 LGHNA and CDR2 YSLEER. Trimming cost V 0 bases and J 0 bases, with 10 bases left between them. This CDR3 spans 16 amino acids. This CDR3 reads CASSQDRTASTDTQYF. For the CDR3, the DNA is TGCGCCAGCAGCCAAGATAGGACAGCTAGCACAGATACGCAGTATTTT.

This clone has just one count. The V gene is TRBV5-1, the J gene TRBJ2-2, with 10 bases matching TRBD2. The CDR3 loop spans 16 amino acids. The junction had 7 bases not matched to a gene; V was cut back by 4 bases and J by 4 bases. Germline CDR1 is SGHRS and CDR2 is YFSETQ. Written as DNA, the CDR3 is TGCGCCAGCAGCACAGCGGGGGGGCCCGTCACCGGGGAGCTGTTTTTT. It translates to CASSTAGGPVTGELFF.

The CDR3, as DNA: TGTGCCAGCAGCCTCCAAGCGGGAGTCGGCTACGAGCAGTACTTC. Protein: CASSLQAGVGYEQYF. The V call is TRBV7-3, the J call TRBJ2-7, with 8 bases that match TRBD2. CDR3 length: 15 amino acids. CDR1 SGHTA and CDR2 FQGTGA come from the germline V gene. V dropped 5 bases and J dropped 3; count of bases not matched to a gene: 9.

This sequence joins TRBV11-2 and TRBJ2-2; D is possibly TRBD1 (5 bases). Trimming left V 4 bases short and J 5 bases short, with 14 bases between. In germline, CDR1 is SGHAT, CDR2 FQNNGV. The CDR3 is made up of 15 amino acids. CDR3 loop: CASSSQGARTGELFF. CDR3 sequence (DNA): TGTGCCAGCAGCTCCCAAGGGGCGCGGACCGGGGAGCTGTTTTTT.

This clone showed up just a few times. The CDR3 DNA is TGTGCCAGCAGTCTGGGGGTGGGGGGCTACGAGCAGTACTTC. Translating it yields CASSLGVGGYEQYF. The chain has TRBV25-1 and TRBJ2-7; D is perhaps TRBD2 (6 bases). The CDR3 consists of 14 residues. Germline CDR1 MGHDK, CDR2 SYGVNS. V dropped 5 bases and J dropped 3 bases, with 14 bases sitting between them.

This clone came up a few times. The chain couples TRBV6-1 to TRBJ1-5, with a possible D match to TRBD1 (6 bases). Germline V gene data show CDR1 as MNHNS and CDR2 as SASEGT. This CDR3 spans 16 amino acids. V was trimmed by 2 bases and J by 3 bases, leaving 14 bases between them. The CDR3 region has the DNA TGTGCCAGCAGTGAAATGGGGGCCATGGACAATCAGCCCCAGCATTTT. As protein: CASSEMGAMDNQPQHF.

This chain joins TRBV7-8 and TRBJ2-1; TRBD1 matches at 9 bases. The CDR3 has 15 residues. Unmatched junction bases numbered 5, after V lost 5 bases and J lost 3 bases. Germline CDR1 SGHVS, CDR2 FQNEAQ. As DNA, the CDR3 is TGTGCCAGCAGCGGGGGGACAGGGCTCTACAATGAGCAGTTCTTC. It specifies CASSGGTGLYNEQFF.

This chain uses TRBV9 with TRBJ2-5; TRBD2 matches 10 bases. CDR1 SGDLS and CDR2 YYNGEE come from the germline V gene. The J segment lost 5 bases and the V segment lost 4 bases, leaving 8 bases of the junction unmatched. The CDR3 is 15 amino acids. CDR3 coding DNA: TGTGCCAGCAGCAAGACGGGACTAGCGCGGGAGACCCAGTACTTC. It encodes CASSKTGLARETQYF.

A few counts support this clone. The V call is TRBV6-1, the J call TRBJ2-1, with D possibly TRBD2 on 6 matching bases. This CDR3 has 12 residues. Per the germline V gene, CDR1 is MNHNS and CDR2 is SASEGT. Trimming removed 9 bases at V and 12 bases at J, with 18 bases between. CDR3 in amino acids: CASSWGERAQFF. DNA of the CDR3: TGTGCCAGTTCATGGGGGGAGCGGGCGCAGTTCTTC.

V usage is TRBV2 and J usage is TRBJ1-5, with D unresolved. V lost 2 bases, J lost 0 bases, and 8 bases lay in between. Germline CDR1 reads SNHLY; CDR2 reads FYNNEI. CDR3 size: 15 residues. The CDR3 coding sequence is TGTGCCAGCAGTGAAATGGAGTATAGCAATCAGCCCCAGCATTTT. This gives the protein CASSEMEYSNQPQHF.

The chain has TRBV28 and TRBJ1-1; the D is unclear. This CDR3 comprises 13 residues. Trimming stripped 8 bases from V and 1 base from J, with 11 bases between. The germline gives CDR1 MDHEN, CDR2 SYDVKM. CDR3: CASCYSGNTEAFF. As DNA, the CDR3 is TGTGCCAGCTGCTACTCCGGGAACACTGAAGCTTTCTTT.

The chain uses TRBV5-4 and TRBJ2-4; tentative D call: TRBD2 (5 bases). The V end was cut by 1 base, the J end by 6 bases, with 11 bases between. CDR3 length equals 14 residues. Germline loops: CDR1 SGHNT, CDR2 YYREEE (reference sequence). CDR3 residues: CASSLQDSGNIQYF. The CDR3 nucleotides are TGTGCCAGCAGCTTGCAGGACTCCGGAAACATTCAGTACTTC.

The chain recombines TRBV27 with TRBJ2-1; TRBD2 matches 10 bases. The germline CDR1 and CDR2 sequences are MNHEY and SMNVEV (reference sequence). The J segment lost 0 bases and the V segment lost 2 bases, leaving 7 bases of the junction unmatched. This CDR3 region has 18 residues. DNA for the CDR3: TGTGCCAGCAGTTTAGGGAGCGGGAGGGGAAGCTCCTACAATGAGCAGTTCTTC. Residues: CASSLGSGRGSSYNEQFF.

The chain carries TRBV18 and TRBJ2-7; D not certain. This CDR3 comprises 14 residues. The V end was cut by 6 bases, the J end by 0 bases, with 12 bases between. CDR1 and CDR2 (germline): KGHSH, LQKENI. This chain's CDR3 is CASSRTHSSYEQYF. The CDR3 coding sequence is TGTGCCAGCTCTCGAACCCACAGCTCCTACGAGCAGTACTTC.

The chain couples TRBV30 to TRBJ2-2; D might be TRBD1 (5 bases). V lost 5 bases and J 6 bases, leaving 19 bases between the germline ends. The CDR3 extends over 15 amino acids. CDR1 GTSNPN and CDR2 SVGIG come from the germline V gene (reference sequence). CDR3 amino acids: CAWDLGQGIPGELFF. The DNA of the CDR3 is TGTGCCTGGGACCTGGGGCAGGGTATCCCCGGGGAGCTGTTTTTT.

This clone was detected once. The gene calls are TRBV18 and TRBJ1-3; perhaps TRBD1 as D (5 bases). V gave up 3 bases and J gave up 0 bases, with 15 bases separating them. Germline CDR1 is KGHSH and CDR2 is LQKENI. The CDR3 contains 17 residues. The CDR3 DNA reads TGTGCCAGCTCACCTGGGACTCCGGATAGCTCTGGAAACACCATATATTTT. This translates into CASSPGTPDSSGNTIYF. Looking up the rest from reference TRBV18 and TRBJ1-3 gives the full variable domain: NAGVMQNPRHLVRRRGQEARLRCSPMKGHSHVYWYRQLPEEGLKFMVYLQKENIIDESGMPKERFSAEFPKEGPSILRIQQVVRGDSAAYFCASSPGTPDSSGNTIYFGEGSWLTVV.

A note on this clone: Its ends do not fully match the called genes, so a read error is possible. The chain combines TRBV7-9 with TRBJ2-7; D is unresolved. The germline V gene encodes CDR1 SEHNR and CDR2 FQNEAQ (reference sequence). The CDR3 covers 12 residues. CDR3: CSSSSSVYEQYF. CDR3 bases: TGTTCCAGCAGCTCCTCGGTCTACGAGCAGTACTTC.

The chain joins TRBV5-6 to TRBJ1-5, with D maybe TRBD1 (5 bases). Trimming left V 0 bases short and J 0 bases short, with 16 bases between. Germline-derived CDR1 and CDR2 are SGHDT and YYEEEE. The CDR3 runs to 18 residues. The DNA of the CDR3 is TGTGCCAGCAGCTTGGCTTCTGACAGCGGGTATAGCAATCAGCCCCAGCATTTT. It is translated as CASSLASDSGYSNQPQHF.

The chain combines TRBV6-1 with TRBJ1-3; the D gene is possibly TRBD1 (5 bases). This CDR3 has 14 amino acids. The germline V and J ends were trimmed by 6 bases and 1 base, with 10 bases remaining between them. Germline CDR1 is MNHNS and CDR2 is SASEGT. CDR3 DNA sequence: TGTGCCAGCAGCGCAGGGCGTTCTGGAAACACCATATATTTT. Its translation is CASSAGRSGNTIYF.

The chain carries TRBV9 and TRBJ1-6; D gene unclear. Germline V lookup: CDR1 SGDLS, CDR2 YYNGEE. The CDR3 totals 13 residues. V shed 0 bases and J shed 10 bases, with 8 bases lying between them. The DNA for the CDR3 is TGTGCCAGCAGCGTAGAGCGGGAATCACCCCTCCACTTT. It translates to CASSVERESPLHF.

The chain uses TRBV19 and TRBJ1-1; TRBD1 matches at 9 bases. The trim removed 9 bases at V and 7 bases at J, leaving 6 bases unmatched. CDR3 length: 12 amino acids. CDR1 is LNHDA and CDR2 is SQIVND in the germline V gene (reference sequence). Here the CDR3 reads CASKTGGSEAFF. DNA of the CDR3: TGTGCCAGCAAGACAGGGGGGAGTGAAGCTTTCTTT.

The CDR3 spells CASSGRLRGGRTGELFF. The CDR3 DNA sequence: TGTGCCAGCAGCGGCAGATTGCGGGGGGGCCGCACCGGGGAGCTGTTTTTT. J is TRBJ2-2 and V is TRBV7-9; TRBD2 matches at 9 bases. The V and J ends lost 5 bases and 4 bases, in that order; junction bases with no gene match: 11. The CDR3 is 17 amino acids. Looked up from germline, CDR1 is SEHNR and CDR2 is FQNEAQ (reference sequence).

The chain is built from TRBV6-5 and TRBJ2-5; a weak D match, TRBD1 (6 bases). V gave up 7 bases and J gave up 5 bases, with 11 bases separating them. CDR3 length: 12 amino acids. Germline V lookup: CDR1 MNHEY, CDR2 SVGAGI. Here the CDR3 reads CASTTGWETQYF. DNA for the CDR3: TGTGCCAGCACCACAGGGTGGGAGACCCAGTACTTC.

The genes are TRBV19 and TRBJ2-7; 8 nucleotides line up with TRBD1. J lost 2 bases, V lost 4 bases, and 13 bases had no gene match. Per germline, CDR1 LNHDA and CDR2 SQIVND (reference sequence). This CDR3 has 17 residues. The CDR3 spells CASSTTSGQGNPYEQYF. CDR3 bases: TGTGCCAGTAGTACCACCTCCGGACAGGGAAATCCCTACGAGCAGTACTTC. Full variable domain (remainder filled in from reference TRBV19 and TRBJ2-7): DGGITQSPKYLFRKEGQNVTLSCEQNLNHDAMYWYRQDPGQGLRLIYYSQIVNDFQKGDIAEGYSVSREKKESFPLTVTSAQKNPTAFYLCASSTTSGQGNPYEQYFGPGTRLTVT.

CDR3 protein: CASSEPGGGADTQYF. The CDR3 DNA reads TGTGCCAGCAGTGAACCTGGCGGAGGGGCAGATACGCAGTATTTT. The chain is built from TRBV6-1 and TRBJ2-3; D is perhaps TRBD2 (6 bases). V was pared by 2 bases and J by 4 bases, with 13 bases between. The CDR3 totals 15 residues. Germline V gene lookup returns CDR1 MNHNS and CDR2 SASEGT.

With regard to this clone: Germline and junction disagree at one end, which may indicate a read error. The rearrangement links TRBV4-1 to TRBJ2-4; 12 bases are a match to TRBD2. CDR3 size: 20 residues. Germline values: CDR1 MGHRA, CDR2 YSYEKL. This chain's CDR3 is CASQETSGSSVLLAKNSQYF. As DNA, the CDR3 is TGCGCCAGCCAAGAGACTAGCGGGAGTTCAGTCCTTCTAGCCAAAAACAGTCAGTACTTC.

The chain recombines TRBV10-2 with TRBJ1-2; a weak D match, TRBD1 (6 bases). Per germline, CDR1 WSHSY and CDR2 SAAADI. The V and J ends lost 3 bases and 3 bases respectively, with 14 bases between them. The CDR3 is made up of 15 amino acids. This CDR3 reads CASSDPGQTYYGYTF. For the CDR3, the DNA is TGCGCCAGCAGTGATCCAGGACAGACTTACTATGGCTACACCTTC.